The 30 T cell receptor beta chains reported below all come from one sample, sequenced in a study of PD-L1 blockade in urothelial cancer (dated by TCRdb to about 2017). Library method: the immunoSEQ multiplex PCR assay. TCRdb holds this immuneACCESS table with in-frame rearrangements only. Some clones are missing; in checked studies, unresolved V genes explain under half, and the rest has no known cause. Recorded for this sample are about 84,000 clones; 90% to 95% of them occurred a single time. 8% to 9.5% of the sample goes to the ten largest clones. The sequences come from PBMCs, collected around atezolizumab (anti-PD-L1) treatment. The receptors were gathered from a man in his sixties with urothelial cancer.

The genes are TRBV19 and TRBJ1-2, with TRBD1 identical over 7 bases. The length of the CDR3 is 16 residues. Germline trimming cut 8 bases from V and 3 bases from J; bases unmatched to any gene: 15. Germline V gives CDR1 LNHDA, CDR2 SQIVND (reference sequence). The CDR3 reads CASGNDPGDSYYGYTF. Here the CDR3 DNA reads TGTGCCAGTGGAAACGACCCGGGGGACAGCTACTATGGCTACACCTTC.

The V and J genes are TRBV5-1 and TRBJ2-7; TRBD1 agrees at 8 bases. The CDR3 is 14 residues long. Trimming at V came to 0 bases and at J to 5 bases, leaving 4 bases not matched to a gene. Germline V lookup: CDR1 SGHRS, CDR2 YFSETQ. The CDR3 DNA reads as TGCGCCAGCAGCTTGGTCGACAGGGGAGACGAGCAGTACTTC. Encoded protein: CASSLVDRGDEQYF.

V gene TRBV30 combines with J gene TRBJ2-6; TRBD2 is a possible D gene (5 bases). Germline V gene data show CDR1 as GTSNPN and CDR2 as SVGIG (reference sequence). Trimming removed 5 bases from V and 5 bases from J, with 13 bases in between. The CDR3 sequence is 14 residues long. The CDR3 here is CAWERLTRANVLTF. CDR3 nucleotide sequence: TGTGCCTGGGAACGACTAACTAGGGCCAACGTCCTGACTTTC. The variable domain in full, completed from reference TRBV30 and TRBJ2-6, reads SQTIHQWPATLVQPVGSPLSLECTVEGTSNPNLYWYRQAAGRGLQLLFYSVGIGQISSEVPQNLSASRPQDRQFILSSKKLLLSDSGFYLCAWERLTRANVLTFGAGSRLTVL.

The genes are TRBV19 and TRBJ2-2; D not certain. This CDR3 comprises 13 residues. Trimming took off 1 base at V and 6 bases at J, with 6 bases between the two ends. CDR1 is LNHDA, CDR2 SQIVND, per germline (reference sequence). CDR3 bases: TGTGCCAGTAGTATAGGAGCACCCGGGGAGCTGTTTTTT. It is translated as CASSIGAPGELFF.

The chain has TRBV7-2 and TRBJ2-7; a possible D gene is TRBD2 (6 bases). Per the germline V gene, CDR1 is SGHTA and CDR2 is FQGNSA. The CDR3 spans 15 residues. Trimming cost V 2 bases and J 0 bases, with 11 bases left between them. The CDR3 DNA follows: TGTGCCAGCAGCTTATCCCTAGCGAGCTCCTACGAGCAGTACTTC. Amino acid sequence: CASSLSLASSYEQYF.

This rearrangement joins TRBV2 to TRBJ2-1; 7 bases match TRBD2. The germline CDR1 and CDR2 sequences are SNHLY and FYNNEI. The CDR3 spans 15 residues. With 3 bases clipped from V and 3 bases from J, the junction kept 5 bases outside the gene matches. The CDR3 region has the DNA TGTGCCAGCAGTGACAGAAGCGGGGACTACAATGAGCAGTTCTTC. Encoded protein: CASSDRSGDYNEQFF.

The rearrangement links TRBV10-2 to TRBJ1-4; 10 bases are a match to TRBD1. Per germline, CDR1 WSHSY and CDR2 SAAADI. Trimming removed 7 bases from V and 8 bases from J; junction bases left unmatched: 7. The CDR3 is made up of 14 amino acids. The CDR3 DNA is TGCGCCAGCACGAAGACAGGGGGCGGCGAAAAACTGTTTTTT. Translated: CASTKTGGGEKLFF.

V usage is TRBV27 and J usage is TRBJ1-1; D ambiguous. Germline lookup yields CDR1 MNHEY and CDR2 SMNVEV (reference sequence). CDR3 size: 14 residues. The V gene lost 0 bases and the J gene lost 4 bases, with 9 bases spanning the gap. CDR3 coding DNA: TGTGCCAGCAGTTTATCCTCCGCGGTCACTGAAGCTTTCTTT. This gives the protein CASSLSSAVTEAFF.

The genes are TRBV4-3 and TRBJ2-2; possible D gene TRBD2, 5 bases. The germline V gene has CDR1 LGHNA and CDR2 YSLEER. This CDR3 is 14 amino acids long. The V and J ends lost 0 bases and 5 bases respectively, with 7 bases between them. CDR3 DNA: TGCGCCAGCAGCCAAGAACGGGGTACCGGGGAGCTGTTTTTT. Translated, it gives CASSQERGTGELFF.

This clone was recorded a few times. This CDR3 reads CASSLKIGDTEAFF. The CDR3 nucleotides read TGTGCCAGCAGCTTAAAGATAGGGGACACTGAAGCTTTCTTT. The chain recombines TRBV11-2 with TRBJ1-1; TRBD1 might be the D (5 bases). The CDR3 has 14 residues. Looked up from germline, CDR1 is SGHAT and CDR2 is FQNNGV. Trimming pared 2 bases from V and 3 bases from J, leaving 10 bases between.

This sequence joins TRBV9 and TRBJ1-2; D unresolved. V was cut by 0 bases and J by 1 base, with 7 bases left in between. Germline lookup yields CDR1 SGDLS and CDR2 YYNGEE. This CDR3 is 14 amino acids long. The CDR3 is CASSVAAGNYGYTF. The CDR3 coding sequence is TGTGCCAGCAGCGTAGCTGCAGGTAACTATGGCTACACCTTC.

V usage is TRBV6-4 and J usage is TRBJ2-1; weak D call: TRBD2 (5 bases). Germline lookup yields CDR1 MRHNA and CDR2 SNTAGT. Deletions cut 0 bases from V and 9 bases from J, with 9 bases between. The length of the CDR3 is 13 residues. The CDR3 DNA reads as TGTGCCAGCAGTGACTCCGAGGCGGGTGAGCAGTTCTTC. This translates into CASSDSEAGEQFF.

V gene TRBV28 combines with J gene TRBJ1-4, with D perhaps TRBD1 (5 bases). This CDR3 has 15 amino acids. V was clipped by 5 bases and J by 7 bases, with 17 bases between them. Germline V gene data show CDR1 as MDHEN and CDR2 as SYDVKM. The CDR3 here is CASSPSGGMSEKLFF. In nucleotides, the CDR3 is TGTGCCAGCAGTCCATCCGGGGGGATGTCTGAAAAACTGTTTTTT.

V and J are TRBV9 and TRBJ2-6, with TRBD2 matching 8 bases. The CDR3 covers 20 residues. Germline V gene data show CDR1 as SGDLS and CDR2 as YYNGEE. Trimming took 4 bases from V and 0 from J; bases not matched to a gene: 15. In DNA form, the CDR3 reads TGTGCCAGCAGCATCCTAAGGCTGACTAGCGACTACTCTGGGGCCAACGTCCTGACTTTC. It codes for CASSILRLTSDYSGANVLTF.

This chain uses TRBV15 with TRBJ2-3; 7 nucleotides match TRBD2. With V trimmed by 0 bases and J by 2 bases, 5 bases remained unmatched. Germline assignment: CDR1 LNHNV and CDR2 YYDKDF (reference sequence). This CDR3 has 16 residues. Written as DNA, the CDR3 is TGTGCCACCAGCAGAGATCGAGCGGGGTCCACAGATACGCAGTATTTT. Amino acids: CATSRDRAGSTDTQYF.

This sequence joins TRBV7-9 and TRBJ2-2; 9 nucleotides agree with TRBD2. Trimming at V came to 4 bases and at J to 6 bases, leaving 3 bases not matched to a gene. The CDR3 has 14 amino acids. The germline V gene has CDR1 SEHNR and CDR2 FQNEAQ (reference sequence). CDR3 amino acids: CASSSAGGSGELFF. CDR3 bases: TGTGCCAGCAGCTCGGCGGGAGGGTCCGGGGAGCTGTTTTTT.

The rearrangement links TRBV7-8 to TRBJ2-3, with a possible D match to TRBD2 (5 bases). V lost 2 bases to trimming and J lost 2 bases, with 11 bases between them. CDR3 size: 15 residues. CDR1 and CDR2 (germline): SGHVS, FQNEAQ. CDR3: CASSLFQRPTDTQYF. CDR3 nucleotide sequence: TGTGCCAGCAGCTTATTCCAGCGGCCCACAGATACGCAGTATTTT.

Remarks on this clone: An end of the junction does not agree with germline; a read error may underlie this. This chain uses TRBV7-8 with TRBJ2-7; 7 bases align to TRBD1. Germline V gives CDR1 SGHVS, CDR2 FQNEAQ. This CDR3 spans 15 amino acids. Here the CDR3 reads CAGSLVQGETYEQYF. The CDR3 nucleotides are TGTGCCGGCAGCTTAGTCCAGGGGGAGACCTACGAGCAGTACTTC. The full variable domain, completed using reference TRBV7-8 and TRBJ2-7, is GAGVSQSPRYKVAKRGQDVALRCDPISGHVSLFWYQQALGQGPEFLTYFQNEAQLDKSGLPSDRFFAERPEGSVSTLKIQRTQQEDSAVYLCAGSLVQGETYEQYFGPGTRLTVT.

The chain uses TRBV9 and TRBJ1-1; TRBD1 matches 7 bases. Trimming took 0 bases from V and 1 from J; bases not matched to a gene: 9. Germline V gives CDR1 SGDLS, CDR2 YYNGEE. CDR3 length: 17 residues. The CDR3 nucleotides are TGTGCCAGCAGCGTAGCTACAGGGGATTCCGGGAACACTGAAGCTTTCTTT. This translates into CASSVATGDSGNTEAFF.

The genes are TRBV7-2 and TRBJ2-7, with D perhaps TRBD2 (6 bases). This CDR3 region has 14 residues. CDR1 and CDR2 (germline): SGHTA, FQGNSA. V dropped 5 bases and J dropped 8 bases, with 19 bases sitting between them. CDR3 loop: CASSLEGGIGQQYF. The CDR3 bases are TGTGCCAGCAGCCTCGAAGGCGGGATAGGCCAGCAGTACTTC.

The chain joins TRBV19 to TRBJ1-2, with D possibly being TRBD1 (5 bases). The CDR3 contains 14 residues. Germline lookup yields CDR1 LNHDA and CDR2 SQIVND (reference sequence). V was trimmed by 6 bases and J by 3 bases, leaving 14 bases between them. The DNA for the CDR3 is TGTGCCAGTAGCCGAAGGGAAGGGGACTATGGCTACACCTTC. This encodes CASSRREGDYGYTF.

The chain recombines TRBV11-2 with TRBJ1-1; 7 bases match TRBD1. V lost 0 bases to trimming and J lost 0 bases; unmatched junction nucleotides: 13. The germline V gene has CDR1 SGHAT and CDR2 FQNNGV. The CDR3 contains 19 residues. CDR3 amino acids: CASSLDNRRGTDMNTEAFF. CDR3 sequence (DNA): TGTGCCAGCAGCTTAGATAACCGTCGGGGGACAGATATGAACACTGAAGCTTTCTTT.

The chain recombines TRBV5-4 with TRBJ2-7; 8 nucleotides align to TRBD1. Per germline, CDR1 SGHNT and CDR2 YYREEE (reference sequence). J lost 2 bases, V lost 3 bases, and 7 bases had no gene match. This CDR3 comprises 15 residues. The CDR3 is CASSSTGTGTYEQYF. CDR3 in DNA: TGTGCCAGCAGCTCAACCGGGACAGGAACCTACGAGCAGTACTTC.

The chain has TRBV27 and TRBJ1-1; D perhaps matches TRBD1 (6 bases). The CDR3 length is 14 residues. From germline, CDR1 is MNHEY and CDR2 SMNVEV (reference sequence). V dropped 2 bases and J dropped 6 bases, with 13 bases sitting between them. The CDR3 loop reads CASSLNREAAEAFF. The CDR3 nucleotides are TGTGCCAGCAGTTTAAACAGGGAAGCGGCTGAAGCTTTCTTT.

CDR3 sequence (DNA): TGTGCCAGCAGCCAAAGCCAGGGAAGTGGATATAATTCACCCCTCCACTTT. This translates into CASSQSQGSGYNSPLHF. The rearrangement uses TRBV4-2 and TRBJ1-6; possibly TRBD1 for D (5 bases). V lost 2 bases to trimming and J lost 4 bases, with 15 bases between them. CDR3 size: 17 residues. CDR1 is LGHNA and CDR2 is YNFKEQ in the germline V gene.

The V gene is TRBV7-8, the J gene TRBJ2-7, with 9 bases matching TRBD2. Germline CDR1 SGHVS, CDR2 FQNEAQ. The trim removed 8 bases at V and 4 bases at J, leaving 6 bases unmatched. The CDR3 has 13 amino acids. The CDR3 DNA is TGTGCCAGCGCGGGAGGGCTTGGGTACGAGCAGTACTTC. Translation: CASAGGLGYEQYF.

The J gene is TRBJ1-2, the V gene TRBV2; 7 nucleotides agree with TRBD1. Per the germline V gene, CDR1 is SNHLY and CDR2 is FYNNEI. This CDR3 contains 15 residues. V shed 4 bases and J 6 bases; nucleotides not matched to a gene: 11. The CDR3 reads CASSVLETTGDGYTF. The CDR3 nucleotides are TGTGCCAGCAGTGTTCTCGAGACTACAGGGGATGGCTACACCTTC.

The chain uses TRBV2 and TRBJ2-7; TRBD2 is a possible D gene (7 bases). This CDR3 has 14 amino acids. In germline, CDR1 is SNHLY, CDR2 FYNNEI. V was cut by 3 bases and J by 4 bases, with 13 bases left in between. The CDR3 loop is CASSDGGGRYEQYF. The CDR3 DNA follows: TGTGCCAGCAGTGACGGCGGGGGCCGATACGAGCAGTACTTC.

The chain recombines TRBV7-6 with TRBJ2-2; 8 bases are shared with TRBD1. V was pared by 5 bases and J by 4 bases, with 3 bases of the junction left unmatched. The CDR3 is 14 residues long. The germline V gene encodes CDR1 SGHVS and CDR2 FNYEAQ. CDR3: CASSPGTGTGELFF. DNA of the CDR3: TGTGCCAGCAGCCCAGGGACAGGCACCGGGGAGCTGTTTTTT.

The chain recombines TRBV18 with TRBJ2-1; tentatively, D is TRBD2 (5 bases). Germline assignment: CDR1 KGHSH and CDR2 LQKENI. The CDR3 has 15 amino acids. V lost 2 bases and J lost 9, with 17 bases in between. The CDR3 nucleotides read TGTGCCAGCTCACCAAGGGAGTTAAGGCGTAGTGAGCAGTTCTTC. This sequence encodes CASSPRELRRSEQFF.